What follows are 12 T cell receptor beta chains derived from one specimen sequenced in a study of blood T cell repertoires in COVID-19. Assay used: immunoSEQ multiplex PCR; TCRdb lists only in-frame clones, some missing. The sample records some 450,000 clones, more than 70% being singletons. The sample consisted of peripheral blood. These receptors all stem from a woman aged 50 to 60 with COVID-19, enrolled during active disease.

The chain carries TRBV29-1 and TRBJ2-5; the D is unclear. CDR1 and CDR2 from the germline V gene are SQVTM and ANQGSEA. The CDR3 consists of 13 residues. V dropped 4 bases and J dropped 0 bases, with 9 bases sitting between them. This CDR3 is CSVVDKNQETQYF. In DNA form, the CDR3 reads TGCAGCGTTGTCGACAAGAACCAAGAGACCCAGTACTTC.

V is TRBV11-3 and J is TRBJ1-1; D is undetermined. The CDR3 sequence is 14 residues long. The V end lost 1 base, the J end lost 1 base, and 7 bases lay between the germline ends. Germline CDR1 SGHNT, CDR2 YENEEA. The CDR3 DNA sequence: TGTGCCAGCAGCTTAGGTTCCGGGAACACTGAAGCTTTCTTT. Its translation: CASSLGSGNTEAFF. Based on the CDR3 plus reference TRBV11-3 and TRBJ1-1, the full variable domain is EAGVVQSPRYKIIEKKQPVAFWCNPISGHNTLYWYLQNLGQGPELLIRYENEEAVDDSQLPKDRFSAERLKGVDSTLKIQPAELGDSAVYLCASSLGSGNTEAFFGQGTRLTVV.

The CDR3, as DNA: TGTGCCAGCAGCTGGACTAGCGGGGACGAGCAGTACTTC. Its translation is CASSWTSGDEQYF. This chain connects TRBV7-6 to TRBJ2-7; 12 bases fit TRBD2. Losses at the gene ends were 4 bases for V and 5 bases for J; bases not matched to a gene: 0. This CDR3 is built from 13 residues. Germline values: CDR1 SGHVS, CDR2 FNYEAQ.

This clone came up once. The V and J genes are TRBV2 and TRBJ1-3, with TRBD1 matching over 7 bases. The trim removed 4 bases at V and 1 base at J, leaving 7 bases unmatched. Germline-derived CDR1 and CDR2 are SNHLY and FYNNEI. This CDR3 region has 16 residues. This chain's CDR3 is CASSGDSVDSGNTIYF. As DNA, the CDR3 is TGTGCCAGCAGTGGGGACAGTGTTGATTCTGGAAACACCATATATTTT.

The V gene is TRBV7-9, the J gene TRBJ1-2, with 7 bases identical to TRBD1. The CDR3 runs to 15 residues. Germline V gene lookup returns CDR1 SEHNR and CDR2 FQNEAQ (reference sequence). V dropped 3 bases and J dropped 0; count of bases not matched to a gene: 4. The CDR3 DNA reads TGTGCCAGCAGCTTGGACAGGACTGCTAACTATGGCTACACCTTC. It codes for CASSLDRTANYGYTF.

The chain recombines TRBV18 with TRBJ2-1; TRBD2 aligns across 13 bases. The CDR3 loop spans 14 amino acids. V trimming: 6 bases; J trimming: 8 bases; junction bases outside the gene matches: 4. Germline CDR1 reads KGHSH; CDR2 reads LQKENI. The CDR3 sequence: CASSWTSGGDEQFF. The CDR3, as DNA: TGTGCCAGCTCCTGGACTAGCGGGGGTGATGAGCAGTTCTTC.

The J gene is TRBJ1-4, the V gene TRBV25-1; D possibly corresponds to TRBD1 (6 bases). This CDR3 comprises 18 residues. CDR1 MGHDK and CDR2 SYGVNS come from the germline V gene. V lost 1 base and J 1 base, leaving 16 bases between the germline ends. CDR3 DNA: TGTGCCAGCAGTGAATCAAGGGGCAGGGGTTTAACTAATGAAAAACTGTTTTTT. It translates to CASSESRGRGLTNEKLFF.

This chain joins TRBV23-1 and TRBJ2-5, with TRBD1 matching 8 bases. TRBV23-1 falls under the ORF class, with uncertain function. This CDR3 comprises 16 residues. V gave up 2 bases and J gave up 3 bases; unmatched junction bases: 8. The CDR3 coding sequence is TGCGCCAGCAGTCAAGGTCAGGGGGCCAAAGAAGAGACCCAGTACTTC. This sequence encodes CASSQGQGAKEETQYF.

This CDR3 reads CAWSPGQNYGYTF. The CDR3 region has the DNA TGTGCCTGGAGTCCGGGACAGAACTATGGCTACACCTTC. This sequence joins TRBV30 and TRBJ1-2; 7 bases match TRBD1. Germline V lookup: CDR1 GTSNPN, CDR2 SVGIG (reference sequence). This CDR3 is built from 13 residues. The trim removed 2 bases at V and 2 bases at J, leaving 2 bases unmatched.

This clone was counted only a few times. The CDR3 loop is CASSSSTGEQYF. The CDR3 DNA reads as TGTGCCAGCAGCTCCAGCACGGGGGAGCAGTACTTC. This sequence joins TRBV7-9 and TRBJ2-7; TRBD2 might be the D (5 bases). CDR1 is SEHNR, CDR2 FQNEAQ, per germline (reference sequence). Trimming took 4 bases from V and 7 from J, leaving 11 bases between them. This CDR3 region has 12 residues.

This clone was seen a few times. V usage is TRBV19 and J usage is TRBJ1-3, with a possible D match to TRBD1 (6 bases). This CDR3 is built from 14 residues. Deletions cut 9 bases from V and 4 bases from J, with 16 bases between. Germline V gene data show CDR1 as LNHDA and CDR2 as SQIVND (reference sequence). CDR3 in DNA: TGTGCCAGCCTCGACACAGGGAGAGGAAACACCATATATTTT. It is translated as CASLDTGRGNTIYF.

The CDR3: CASSQGTPYTTGELFF. DNA for the CDR3: TGTGCCAGCAGCCAAGGGACTCCATATACGACCGGGGAGCTGTTTTTT. The V gene is TRBV4-2, the J gene TRBJ2-2; tentative D call: TRBD2 (5 bases). Germline CDR1 and CDR2: LGHNA and YNFKEQ. Deletions cut 1 base from V and 5 bases from J, with 14 bases between. CDR3 length equals 16 residues.